Listed below are T cell receptor beta chains from one sample, sequenced in a study of T cells in Graves' hyperthyroidism and ophthalmopathy. TCRdb analysed the multiplex PCR reads with MiXCR anew, one entry per CDR3 protein. This table holds 500,000 to 650,000 distinct CDR3 sequences, roughly 15% found once. Material for sequencing was blood. These receptors were taken from a woman aged 35 to 49 with Graves' hyperthyroidism. Both conserved end residues are part of each CDR3. D genes are given only for firm matches. Clone size is not always given. Where it is, it says once, few, many or a class for expanded clones.

J gene,clone size,V gene,D gene,CDR3 DNA,CDR3 protein
TRBJ2-7,many,TRBV20-1,NA,TGCAGTGCTAGATCAGGGCTTGTTGGCCACGAGCAGTACTTC,CSARSGLVGHEQYF
TRBJ2-7,many,TRBV15,NA,TGTGCCACCAGCAGTTCCCCGACAGCGGGCTACGAGCAGTACTTC,CATSSSPTAGYEQYF
TRBJ1-5,NA,TRBV12-3/TRBV12-4,NA,TGTGCCAGCACCTCTATGGAGGGGCGACAGCCCCAGCATTTT,CASTSMEGRQPQHF
TRBJ2-3,few,TRBV3-1,NA,TGTGCCAGCAGCCAAGGGAGGGGGAGCACAGATACGCAGTATTTT,CASSQGRGSTDTQYF
TRBJ1-1,many,TRBV2,TRBD1,TGTGCCAGCAGCCTCAACCCGGGACAGGTGGGAGCTTTCTTT,CASSLNPGQVGAFF
TRBJ2-1,many,TRBV6-2/TRBV6-3,TRBD2,TGTGCCAGCAGTTACGAGGAGGGTAGCGGGAGGTCCCAGGGGAATGAGCAGTTCTTC,CASSYEEGSGRSQGNEQFF
TRBJ2-7,many,TRBV18,NA,TGTGCCAGCTCACGCGACCGACACGAGCAGTACTTC,CASSRDRHEQYF
TRBJ1-6,many,TRBV20-1,NA,TGCAGTGCTAGAGATTCTGGCACCTTCGCTTCACCCCTCCACTTT,CSARDSGTFASPLHF
TRBJ2-7,NA,TRBV30,TRBD2,TGTGCCGTACCGGGACTAGCCGACGAGCAGTACTTC,CAVPGLADEQYF
TRBJ2-2,NA,TRBV2,NA,TGTGCCAGCAGTGACAGGGTTGGCACCGGGGAGCTGTTTTTT,CASSDRVGTGELFF
TRBJ2-6,once,TRBV12-3/TRBV12-4,TRBD1,TGTGCCAGCAGTTTAGGCCCCCAGGGGGACTCTGGGGCCAACGTCCTGACTTTC,CASSLGPQGDSGANVLTF
TRBJ2-2,NA,TRBV6-2/TRBV6-3,NA,TGTGCCAGCAACGAGGCGCAGGGTTTGAACACCGGGGAGCTGTTTTTT,CASNEAQGLNTGELFF
TRBJ2-3,many,TRBV12-3/TRBV12-4,NA,TGTGCCAGCAGTCGCGGGCCGGGCACAGATACGCAGTATTTT,CASSRGPGTDTQYF
TRBJ2-1,NA,TRBV3-1,TRBD2,TGTGCCAGCAGCCAAGAGGGACTAGCGGGAACGAATGAGCAGTTCTTC,CASSQEGLAGTNEQFF
TRBJ1-5,many,TRBV6-2/TRBV6-3,TRBD1,TGTGCCAGCGCTCCCCAGGGGGGCGGCAATCAGCCCCAGCATTTT,CASAPQGGGNQPQHF